These 29 T cell receptor beta chains came from one sample sequenced in a study of vaccination and CD4 T cells after COVID-19. Their specific antigens are unknown. The treatment here: roughly ten-day PBMC culture with coronavirus spike peptide pools or control peptides (ViraFEST assay). An Oncomine TCR Beta short-read assay was used to sequence the DNA from cultured CD4+ T cells. TCRdb recomputed calls from the PCR reads with MiXCR, one row per CDR3 protein. The profile shows 15,000 to 20,000 distinct CDR3 sequences, 38% of them singletons. The sequencing input was CD4+ T cells from blood, cultured in vitro. These receptors all stem from a human donor who had recovered from COVID-19.

In DNA form, the CDR3 reads TGTGCCAGCAGGGACCCGGGAATCAATCAGCCCCAGCATTTT. Protein product: CASRDPGINQPQHF. The chain couples TRBV12-3 or TRBV12-4 to TRBJ1-5, with D unclear. Trimming took 6 bases from V and 3 from J, leaving 12 bases between them. The CDR3 is 14 amino acids.

V is TRBV28 and J is TRBJ1-2; D call uncertain. The germline CDR1 and CDR2 sequences are MDHEN and SYDVKM. V gave up 1 base and J gave up 8 bases, with 14 bases separating them. There are 14 residues in the CDR3. The CDR3 DNA is TGTGCCAGCAGTTTATCCCCCGGGCATTCGGGCTACACCTTC. Encoded protein: CASSLSPGHSGYTF.

The chain uses TRBV6-2 or TRBV6-3 and TRBJ2-6; the D is unclear. Trimming removed 0 bases at V and 3 bases at J, with 12 bases between. Germline CDR1 reads MNHEY; CDR2 reads SVGEGT. This CDR3 is 17 amino acids long. The CDR3 DNA reads as TGTGCCAGCAGTTACTCGAAAGGCGCGGTTGGGGCCAACGTCCTGACTTTC. It codes for CASSYSKGAVGANVLTF.

This clonotype was recorded once. The chain carries TRBV6-2 or TRBV6-3 and TRBJ1-6; possible D gene TRBD1, 6 bases. V was cut by 2 bases and J by 9 bases, with 11 bases left in between. Looked up from germline, CDR1 is MNHEY and CDR2 is SVGEGT. The CDR3 runs to 14 residues. CDR3: CASSYTGMSSPLHF. CDR3 in DNA: TGTGCCAGCAGTTACACAGGGATGAGTTCACCCCTCCACTTT.

This chain uses TRBV6-1 with TRBJ2-1; 7 bases match TRBD2. The CDR3 totals 14 residues. V was pared by 3 bases and J by 7 bases, with 6 bases of the junction left unmatched. Per the germline V gene, CDR1 is MNHNS and CDR2 is SASEGT. The CDR3 nucleotides are TGTGCCAGCAGTGAGTTGAGCGGGGTAAATGAGCAGTTCTTC. As protein: CASSELSGVNEQFF.

This clonotype was observed a handful of times. The genes are TRBV20-1 and TRBJ1-5; a weak D match, TRBD1 (6 bases). The germline gives CDR1 DFQATT, CDR2 SNEGSKA (reference sequence). The CDR3 covers 18 residues. V lost 3 bases to trimming and J lost 2 bases, with 23 bases between them. CDR3 DNA: TGCAGTGCTAGGCCTCCCATGGGGGGCTATATGGGCAATCAGCCCCAGCATTTT. Its protein product is CSARPPMGGYMGNQPQHF.

This clonotype turned up a few times. The rearrangement joins TRBV7-6 to TRBJ2-2; 9 nucleotides agree with TRBD2. Germline CDR1 and CDR2: SGHVS and FNYEAQ. The J segment lost 4 bases and the V segment lost 7 bases, leaving 10 bases of the junction unmatched. CDR3 size: 16 residues. The DNA of the CDR3 is TGTGCCAGCACCCCCTTGGCGGGAGGGGTCACCGGGGAGCTGTTTTTT. Translated: CASTPLAGGVTGELFF. Filled out from reference TRBV7-6 and TRBJ2-2, the complete variable domain reads GAGVSQSPRYKVTKRGQDVALRCDPISGHVSLYWYRQALGQGPEFLTYFNYEAQQDKSGLPNDRFSAERPEGSISTLTIQRTEQRDSAMYRCASTPLAGGVTGELFFGEGSRLTVL.

This sequence joins TRBV2 and TRBJ2-1; a possible D gene is TRBD2 (6 bases). This CDR3 is built from 13 residues. The germline V and J ends were trimmed by 7 bases and 9 bases, with 16 bases remaining between them. The germline V gene has CDR1 SNHLY and CDR2 FYNNEI. The CDR3 region has the DNA TGTGCCAGCACGATTGGTAGCGGCGTTGAGCAGTTCTTC. Amino acids: CASTIGSGVEQFF.

The chain uses TRBV7-2 and TRBJ2-1; unclear D gene. The germline V gene encodes CDR1 SGHTA and CDR2 FQGNSA. Between the trimmed V and J ends, which lost 3 bases and 14 bases, there was a span of 14 bases. This CDR3 contains 12 residues. CDR3: CASSFLDRGKFF. The CDR3 nucleotides read TGTGCCAGCAGCTTTTTAGACCGCGGAAAGTTCTTC.

V usage is TRBV6-1 and J usage is TRBJ1-4; 8 nucleotides align to TRBD1. The CDR3 length is 13 residues. Losses at the gene ends were 10 bases for V and 8 bases for J; bases not matched to a gene: 9. Per germline, CDR1 MNHNS and CDR2 SASEGT. The chain's CDR3 is CATFGQGGEKLFF. In DNA, the CDR3 is TGTGCCACCTTTGGACAGGGCGGCGAAAAACTGTTTTTT.

V usage is TRBV20-1 and J usage is TRBJ2-7; D is perhaps TRBD1 (5 bases). Germline V CDR1 and CDR2: DFQATT, SNEGSKA (reference sequence). The CDR3 covers 11 residues. The ends were cut back, 6 bases at V and 4 bases at J, with 10 bases in the middle. Written as DNA, the CDR3 is TGCAGTGCCAAAAGGGGTTACGAGCAGTACTTC. This sequence encodes CSAKRGYEQYF.

This chain connects TRBV19 to TRBJ2-1; D possibly corresponds to TRBD2 (6 bases). The CDR3 contains 19 residues. V was clipped by 3 bases and J by 9 bases, with 30 bases between them. CDR1 and CDR2 from the germline V gene are LNHDA and SQIVND (reference sequence). The CDR3 protein is CASSMRGYLATRAFGEQFF. The CDR3 DNA is TGTGCCAGTAGTATGCGTGGATACCTCGCGACTAGGGCCTTTGGTGAGCAGTTCTTC.

This clonotype was detected once. This rearrangement joins TRBV19 to TRBJ2-3, with D unclear. The V end was cut by 3 bases, the J end by 1 base, with 2 bases between. This CDR3 is built from 12 residues. CDR1 is LNHDA and CDR2 is SQIVND in the germline V gene (reference sequence). The CDR3 coding sequence is TGTGCCAGTAGTATCGGCACAGATACGCAGTATTTT. Amino acids: CASSIGTDTQYF.

As regards this clonotype: The junction does not match germline at one end; this may be a read error. The chain links TRBV15 to TRBJ1-5, with TRBD1 matching 8 bases. CDR1 and CDR2 from the germline V gene are LNHNV and YYDKDF (reference sequence). CDR3 length: 16 residues. The CDR3 region has the DNA TGTGTCACCAGCAGAGGGGGGACAGGAAGCAATCAGCCCCAGCATTTT. Translation: CVTSRGGTGSNQPQHF.

The chain is built from TRBV24-1 and TRBJ2-5; the D gene is possibly TRBD1 (5 bases). Trimming took 4 bases from V and 0 from J, leaving 8 bases between them. CDR3 length equals 14 residues. Looked up from germline, CDR1 is KGHDR and CDR2 is SFDVKD. This chain's CDR3 is CATSEGVYQETQYF. In nucleotides, the CDR3 is TGTGCCACCAGTGAAGGGGTTTACCAAGAGACCCAGTACTTC.

This clonotype was seen a few times. V gene TRBV20-1 combines with J gene TRBJ2-3, with 11 bases identical to TRBD1. This CDR3 is built from 17 residues. CDR1 is DFQATT, CDR2 SNEGSKA, per germline (reference sequence). After removal of 5 bases from V and 1 base from J, the junction contained 11 bases not matched to a gene. CDR3 in DNA: TGCAGTGCTGTCCTAGGACAGGGGGCGCGGGGCACAGATACGCAGTATTTT. Protein: CSAVLGQGARGTDTQYF.

This clonotype appeared a few times. This chain connects TRBV19 to TRBJ1-6; D may be TRBD1 (5 bases). From germline, CDR1 is LNHDA and CDR2 SQIVND (reference sequence). With 4 bases removed from V and 11 bases from J, the gap between germline ends came to 12 bases. The CDR3 sequence is 13 residues long. This CDR3 is CASSTRDSAPLHF. The CDR3 coding sequence is TGTGCCAGTAGTACCAGGGACTCCGCACCCCTCCACTTT.

CDR3 sequence reads: CASSYLSGFDTGELFF. The CDR3 DNA is TGTGCCAGCAGTTACCTTTCGGGGTTCGACACCGGGGAGCTGTTTTTT. V is TRBV6-5 and J is TRBJ2-2, with D perhaps matching TRBD2 (5 bases). Trimming removed 2 bases at V and 3 bases at J, with 13 bases between. CDR1 is MNHEY and CDR2 is SVGAGI in the germline V gene. The CDR3 consists of 16 residues.

In this sample, this clonotype turned up a few times. This chain uses TRBV6-1 with TRBJ1-3; the D is unclear. V was pared by 5 bases and J by 3 bases, with 5 bases between. Germline CDR1 reads MNHNS; CDR2 reads SASEGT. The CDR3 contains 12 residues. The CDR3 DNA sequence: TGTGCCAGCAGTATCAGTGGAAACACCATATATTTT. Its protein is CASSISGNTIYF.

The V call is TRBV7-9, the J call TRBJ1-5; tentative D call: TRBD1 (5 bases). V lost 1 base and J 7 bases, leaving 23 bases between the germline ends. The CDR3 totals 18 residues. Germline CDR1 SEHNR, CDR2 FQNEAQ (reference sequence). Here the CDR3 DNA reads TGTGCCAGCAGCTTAGTTTCGGGGACCCGGGCAATCTACCAGCCCCAGCATTTT. Amino acids: CASSLVSGTRAIYQPQHF.

By share, this clonotype counts as medium-sized. The chain employs TRBV15 and TRBJ1-4, with 7 bases lining up with TRBD1. With V trimmed by 5 bases and J by 4 bases, 10 bases remained unmatched. Germline assignment: CDR1 LNHNV and CDR2 YYDKDF (reference sequence). This CDR3 region has 16 residues. DNA of the CDR3: TGTGCCACCAGCGGCCAGACAGGGCGACATAATGAAAAACTGTTTTTT. Amino acids: CATSGQTGRHNEKLFF.

This clonotype was seen more than once but under ten times. The chain links TRBV5-6 to TRBJ2-5; weak D call: TRBD2 (6 bases). V lost 3 bases and J 6 bases, leaving 15 bases between the germline ends. In germline, CDR1 is SGHDT, CDR2 YYEEEE. The CDR3 length is 14 residues. CDR3 in DNA: TGTGCCAGCAGCTCCCTGCAGGGAGGAAAGACCCAGTACTTC. Amino acids: CASSSLQGGKTQYF.

CDR3 sequence (DNA): TGCGCCAGCAGCTTGACAGGGTTAGACACCATATATTTT. Translating it yields CASSLTGLDTIYF. The chain uses TRBV5-1 and TRBJ1-3; TRBD1 is a possible D gene (6 bases). Germline lookup yields CDR1 SGHRS and CDR2 YFSETQ. The CDR3 has 13 amino acids. The V and J ends lost 1 base and 8 bases respectively, with 10 bases between them.

The rearrangement uses TRBV28 and TRBJ1-4; unclear D gene. V dropped 10 bases and J dropped 5 bases, with 17 bases sitting between them. The V gene's germline CDR1 is MDHEN and CDR2 SYDVKM. The CDR3 is 14 amino acids. CDR3 residues: CATKKDSSNEKLFF. The CDR3 DNA reads TGTGCCACTAAAAAGGACTCCTCAAATGAAAAACTGTTTTTT.

A few counts support this clonotype. This chain connects TRBV24-1 to TRBJ2-7; 12 bases are shared with TRBD2. CDR1 and CDR2 (germline): KGHDR, SFDVKD. The CDR3 has 15 amino acids. J was trimmed by 8 bases and V by 4 bases; bases with no gene match: 8. This CDR3 is CATSDSLAGGMQQYF. In DNA form, the CDR3 reads TGTGCCACCAGTGACTCGCTAGCGGGAGGGATGCAGCAGTACTTC.

V and J are TRBV6-5 and TRBJ2-1; 12 bases align to TRBD2. Germline V lookup: CDR1 MNHEY, CDR2 SVGAGI. V lost 4 bases and J lost 0; bases outside the gene matches: 7. This CDR3 contains 18 residues. The CDR3 coding sequence is TGTGCCAGCAGTTTCCCCCCGGGACTAGCGGGCTCCTACAATGAGCAGTTCTTC. This gives the protein CASSFPPGLAGSYNEQFF.

J is TRBJ2-1 and V is TRBV7-2; 8 bases fit TRBD2. With 6 bases clipped from V and 1 base from J, the junction kept 5 bases outside the gene matches. CDR1 is SGHTA and CDR2 is FQGNSA in the germline V gene. This CDR3 is 15 amino acids long. The CDR3 region has the DNA TGTGCCAGCAGGACTAGCGACCTTTCCTACAATGAGCAGTTCTTC. It codes for CASRTSDLSYNEQFF.

The V call is TRBV20-1, the J call TRBJ2-2; the D gene is possibly TRBD1 (6 bases). CDR1 is DFQATT, CDR2 SNEGSKA, per germline (reference sequence). CDR3 length equals 14 residues. Trimming shortened V by 5 bases and J by 3 bases, and 13 bases separated the two germline ends. DNA for the CDR3: TGCAGTGCTCCACGGACAGATCACACCGGGGAGCTGTTTTTT. It encodes CSAPRTDHTGELFF.

This clonotype was observed a single time. The rearrangement joins TRBV5-4 to TRBJ2-7, with TRBD2 matching over 10 bases. The CDR3 loop spans 15 amino acids. V lost 4 bases, J lost 3 bases, and 7 bases stayed unmatched. The V gene's germline CDR1 is SGHNT and CDR2 YYREEE (reference sequence). The CDR3 sequence: CASSPELAGNYEQYF. Here the CDR3 DNA reads TGTGCCAGCAGCCCGGAACTAGCGGGAAACTACGAGCAGTACTTC.